Listed here is a single T cell receptor (beta chain). The CDR3 loop spans 13 amino acids. Between the trimmed V and J ends, which lost 5 bases and 8 bases, there was a span of 12 bases. Germline CDR1 SNHLY, CDR2 FYNNEI. The data were obtained in a study of cytomegalovirus exposure and HLA in healthy donors. Primers: 60 Vbeta forward and 13 Jbeta reverse. Some clones are missing from TCRdb's copy, which holds only in-frame ones; the method was immunoSEQ multiplex PCR. The profile shows 110,000 to 150,000 clones, about 70% of them singletons. The chain employs TRBV2 and TRBJ1-4; no firm D call. This receptor was identified in a woman aged 60-75 years in good health and CMV-seropositive. Sequenced material: PBMCs. The DNA for the CDR3 is TGTGCCAGCAGTCCCGACATGACCGAAAAACTGTTTTTT. Translation gives CASSPDMTEKLFF.